There are a few counts of the clone carrying this TCR beta chain. No antigen is known for it. TCRdb reanalysed the 5' RACE reads using MiXCR and keeps one entry per CDR3 protein. The data contain roughly 160,000 distinct CDR3 sequences, approximately 10% of them singletons. This entry comes from a study of CD8 T cells in ankylosing spondylitis. Notes on the study in general: Reportedly, disease-linked clones are significantly enriched in ankylosing spondylitis patients' matched synovial fluid.

Germline CDR1 is SQVTM and CDR2 is ANQGSEA. The CDR3 is 15 amino acids. V was shortened by 3 bases and J by 0 bases, with 13 bases between the two germline ends. The sample was blood, either unsorted or a sorted T cell fraction (not recorded which). The V call is TRBV29-1, the J call TRBJ2-3, with D perhaps being TRBD1 or TRBD2 (7 bases each). The TCR comes from a female donor with ankylosing spondylitis or in good health (not recorded which). The DNA of the CDR3 is TGCAGCGTTGAGGGGGGGACAGATAGCACAGATACGCAGTATTTT. This gives the protein CSVEGGTDSTDTQYF.